A few counts support the clone carrying this T cell receptor beta chain. Its cognate antigen is unknown. The sample belongs to a study of T cell repertoires in cytomegalovirus infection. Across the whole study: Signatures in public TCR beta sequences pointed to both CMV infection and matching HLA type.

TCRdb reprocessed the reads with MiXCR, giving one entry per CDR3 protein. There are 680,000 or so distinct CDR3 sequences in the sample; roughly 36% occur only once, and 2.8% lies in the top ten. Study results and caveats: HLA-C-restricted CMV-specific TCR beta clonotypes prevailed in the ex vivo response.

Germline CDR1 reads SGHTA; CDR2 reads FQGTGA. The CDR3 is 17 residues long. Trimming shortened V by 7 bases and J by 2 bases, and 21 bases separated the two germline ends. Sequenced input: PBMCs. The chain joins TRBV7-3 to TRBJ2-1, with D unresolved. This clonotype originated in a human donor in good health (CMV status not recorded). Some clones in this sample may be carry-over from other donors' samples. For the CDR3, the DNA is TGTGCCAGCACCCCGGACGAGACTTTCGGAACCTACAATGAGCAGTTCTTC. Its protein product is CASTPDETFGTYNEQFF.